These 15 T cell receptor beta chains were sequenced from one sample in a study of shared clonotypes between healthy human individuals. Repertoires were generated with immunoSEQ multiplex PCR, while TCRdb's copy carries only in-frame clones and drops some. This table holds approximately 640,000 clones, 72% found once. Material: memory CD4+ T cells sorted from blood. Subset reported: CD45RA-negative fraction. All receptors derive from a woman in her 30s in good health.

This clone appeared once. The chain links TRBV5-1 to TRBJ2-5; D is unresolved. The CDR3 has 15 residues. Germline loops: CDR1 SGHRS, CDR2 YFSETQ. V lost 0 bases and J 4 bases, leaving 13 bases between the germline ends. CDR3 sequence: CASSLASKVGETQYF. CDR3 DNA sequence: TGCGCCAGCAGCTTGGCATCCAAGGTGGGAGAGACCCAGTACTTC.

The chain combines TRBV6-5 with TRBJ2-5; D might be TRBD2 (6 bases). Trimming shortened V by 5 bases and J by 5 bases, and 12 bases separated the two germline ends. The CDR3 runs to 13 residues. Germline assignment: CDR1 MNHEY and CDR2 SVGAGI. CDR3 nucleotides: TGTGCCAGCAGTCCCAGGGAGGTGGAGACCCAGTACTTC. Its protein is CASSPREVETQYF.

The chain employs TRBV25-1 and TRBJ2-2; TRBD2 matches 9 bases. CDR3 length equals 15 residues. Losses at the gene ends were 7 bases for V and 6 bases for J; bases not matched to a gene: 9. Germline V CDR1 and CDR2: MGHDK, SYGVNS. The CDR3 spells CASKLSGSNAGELFF. Here the CDR3 DNA reads TGTGCCAGCAAACTTAGCGGGAGCAACGCCGGGGAGCTGTTTTTT.

A single count supports this clone. The chain carries TRBV2 and TRBJ1-1, with D perhaps TRBD1 (6 bases). In germline, CDR1 is SNHLY, CDR2 FYNNEI. The CDR3 totals 14 residues. The V and J ends lost 7 bases and 2 bases respectively, with 14 bases between them. The CDR3, as DNA: TGTGCCAGCACAATCGGACAGATCAACACTGAAGCTTTCTTT. It is translated as CASTIGQINTEAFF.

CDR3 residues: CASSLVGRRTEAFF. The CDR3 coding sequence is TGTGCCAGCAGCTTGGTTGGGAGGAGGACTGAAGCTTTCTTT. The gene calls are TRBV5-6 and TRBJ1-1; no clear D gene. The CDR3 covers 14 residues. V was shortened by 0 bases and J by 5 bases, with 11 bases between the two germline ends. Germline assignment: CDR1 SGHDT and CDR2 YYEEEE.

Only a few counts were recorded for this clone. This sequence joins TRBV6-5 and TRBJ2-7, with 10 bases aligning to TRBD1. With 4 bases clipped from V and 2 bases from J, the junction kept 5 bases outside the gene matches. CDR3 size: 15 residues. The germline V gene has CDR1 MNHEY and CDR2 SVGAGI. In DNA form, the CDR3 reads TGTGCCAGCAGTTCCGGGACAGGGGCGGCCTACGAGCAGTACTTC. Amino acids: CASSSGTGAAYEQYF.

The chain links TRBV11-3 to TRBJ2-1; D not certain. The CDR3 is made up of 12 amino acids. CDR1 and CDR2 (germline): SGHNT, YENEEA. The V end lost 2 bases, the J end lost 7 bases, and 6 bases lay between the germline ends. The CDR3 sequence is CASSLLGNEQFF. The CDR3 DNA reads TGTGCCAGCAGCTTACTGGGAAATGAGCAGTTCTTC. Full variable domain (outside the CDR3, taken from reference TRBV11-3 and TRBJ2-1): EAGVVQSPRYKIIEKKQPVAFWCNPISGHNTLYWYLQNLGQGPELLIRYENEEAVDDSQLPKDRFSAERLKGVDSTLKIQPAELGDSAVYLCASSLLGNEQFFGPGTRLTVL.

By share, this clone counts as medium-sized (0.01 to 0.1%). This chain joins TRBV14 and TRBJ1-1; D possibly corresponds to TRBD1 (6 bases). CDR3 length equals 18 residues. The germline CDR1 and CDR2 sequences are SGHDN and FVKESK. V was trimmed by 5 bases and J by 4 bases, leaving 26 bases between them. The CDR3 DNA reads as TGTGCCAGCAGCTCCACAGGGACGATGGGTGATTCGGGCACTGAAGCTTTCTTT. It translates to CASSSTGTMGDSGTEAFF.

The rearrangement uses TRBV15 and TRBJ2-7; D remains ambiguous. The V end was cut by 3 bases, the J end by 4 bases, with 7 bases between. The CDR3 covers 12 residues. Per the germline V gene, CDR1 is LNHNV and CDR2 is YYDKDF (reference sequence). The CDR3 loop is CATSSPSYEQYF. For the CDR3, the DNA is TGTGCCACCAGCAGCCCATCGTACGAGCAGTACTTC.

The chain links TRBV29-1 to TRBJ1-3; D is ambiguous. Germline assignment: CDR1 SQVTM and CDR2 ANQGSEA. The V gene lost 4 bases and the J gene lost 2 bases, with 12 bases spanning the gap. The CDR3 length is 14 residues. CDR3 DNA: TGCAGCGTTGCGGGTGGTGGAACTGGAAACACCATATATTTT. This encodes CSVAGGGTGNTIYF.

The chain employs TRBV5-1 and TRBJ1-1; weak D call: TRBD1 (6 bases). This CDR3 comprises 13 residues. V shed 4 bases and J shed 0 bases, with 7 bases lying between them. Germline V gives CDR1 SGHRS, CDR2 YFSETQ. The CDR3 spells CASSQGMNTEAFF. The CDR3 region has the DNA TGCGCCAGCAGCCAGGGGATGAACACTGAAGCTTTCTTT.

This rearrangement joins TRBV5-1 to TRBJ2-1, with TRBD2 identical over 8 bases. Germline CDR1 and CDR2: SGHRS and YFSETQ. The ends lost 4 bases at V and 6 bases at J; junction bases unmatched: 12. The CDR3 sequence is 16 residues long. The CDR3: CASSQHSGRWVNEQFF. In DNA form, the CDR3 reads TGCGCCAGCAGCCAACACAGCGGGAGATGGGTCAATGAGCAGTTCTTC.

The V gene is TRBV28, the J gene TRBJ1-2; D possibly corresponds to TRBD1 (6 bases). This CDR3 contains 15 residues. V was trimmed by 4 bases and J by 5 bases, leaving 17 bases between them. From germline, CDR1 is MDHEN and CDR2 SYDVKM. The CDR3 loop reads CASSSGQFVGYGYTF. Written as DNA, the CDR3 is TGTGCCAGCAGTTCCGGACAGTTTGTAGGATATGGCTACACCTTC.

This chain links TRBV5-1 with TRBJ2-3, with 12 bases matching TRBD1. The junction had 1 base not matched to a gene; V was cut back by 4 bases and J by 1 base. The CDR3 is 15 residues long. Germline values: CDR1 SGHRS, CDR2 YFSETQ. For the CDR3, the DNA is TGCGCCAGCAGCGGGACAGGGGGCGGCACAGATACGCAGTATTTT. Translation: CASSGTGGGTDTQYF.

The chain joins TRBV4-1 to TRBJ2-5; D unresolved. The CDR3 runs to 15 residues. Germline V CDR1 and CDR2: MGHRA, YSYEKL. Trimming left V 3 bases short and J 1 base short, with 12 bases between. The CDR3 DNA follows: TGCGCCAGCAGCCAGGATGGACGGTTCCAAGAGACCCAGTACTTC. Translated, it gives CASSQDGRFQETQYF.